Below, 15 T cell receptor beta chains from the same sample are listed, as sequenced in a study of blood T cells in healthy people across ages. The authors ran a second PCR of 7 to 11 cycles using a sample-barcoded 5' primer and a J-beta primer mix. A single record per CDR3 protein comes from TCRdb applying MiXCR to the 5' RACE reads. The table shows hundreds of thousands of distinct CDR3 sequences, with about 55% occurring only once. Sequences were obtained from blood. The receptors here all came from a man in his 60s in good health.

The chain carries TRBV28 and TRBJ2-5, with D possibly TRBD2 on 5 matching bases. Germline loops: CDR1 MDHEN, CDR2 SYDVKM. The CDR3 spans 15 residues. Trimming took off 4 bases at V and 5 bases at J, with 17 bases between the two ends. The CDR3: CASSSRILPGETQYF. The CDR3 DNA is TGTGCCAGCAGTTCCCGGATCCTACCGGGGGAGACCCAGTACTTC.

On this clonotype itself: This may be a read error: a much more frequent sequence differs by one nucleotide. The V call is TRBV20-1, the J call TRBJ2-4; 7 bases match TRBD1. CDR3 length: 14 residues. Germline CDR1 is DFQATT and CDR2 is SNEGSKA (reference sequence). CDR3 in amino acids: CSASRGRSKNIRYF. CDR3 nucleotides: TGCAGTGCTAGTAGGGGGCGGAGCAAAAACATTCGGTACTTC.

The chain joins TRBV29-1 to TRBJ2-3; 9 bases line up with TRBD2. Germline V gene data show CDR1 as SQVTM and CDR2 as ANQGSEA. The CDR3 runs to 15 residues. Unmatched junction bases numbered 10, after V lost 3 bases and J lost 6 bases. The CDR3 DNA reads as TGCAGCGTTGATCCCCCTAGCGGGATATCGGATACGCAGTATTTT. Amino acid sequence: CSVDPPSGISDTQYF.

The chain carries TRBV29-1 and TRBJ2-7, with TRBD1 identical over 10 bases. The CDR3 is 12 residues long. V lost 7 bases, J lost 4 bases, and 4 bases stayed unmatched. The germline V gene has CDR1 SQVTM and CDR2 ANQGSEA. CDR3 DNA sequence: TGCAGCGCCGGGACAGGGGCTTACGAGCAGTACTTC. It specifies CSAGTGAYEQYF.

The chain uses TRBV20-1 and TRBJ2-3, with TRBD1 matching 8 bases. In germline, CDR1 is DFQATT, CDR2 SNEGSKA (reference sequence). With V trimmed by 0 bases and J by 6 bases, 17 bases remained unmatched. There are 18 residues in the CDR3. CDR3: CSARDLLPGAGGWDTQYF. The CDR3 coding sequence is TGCAGTGCTAGAGATCTTCTGCCAGGGGCAGGGGGCTGGGATACGCAGTATTTT.

In this sample, this clonotype turned up a few times. The V and J genes are TRBV7-8 and TRBJ2-5, with 9 bases fitting TRBD1. V lost 1 base, J lost 1 base, and 1 base stayed unmatched. CDR3 size: 15 residues. Looked up from germline, CDR1 is SGHVS and CDR2 is FQNEAQ. CDR3 amino acids: CASSLVGQGQETQYF. The CDR3 DNA reads TGTGCCAGCAGCTTAGTGGGACAGGGCCAAGAGACCCAGTACTTC.

In this sample, this clonotype turned up many times. The chain links TRBV7-2 to TRBJ2-7; TRBD2 aligns across 7 bases. From germline, CDR1 is SGHTA and CDR2 FQGNSA. The trim removed 2 bases at V and 1 base at J, leaving 8 bases unmatched. The CDR3 is 16 residues long. CDR3 sequence reads: CASSLLGSRGSYEQYF. As DNA, the CDR3 is TGTGCCAGCAGCTTACTTGGTTCGCGGGGGTCCTACGAGCAGTACTTC.

The table lists this clonotype with many counts. This sequence joins TRBV28 and TRBJ2-7; tentatively, D is TRBD2 (5 bases). Trimming took off 6 bases at V and 5 bases at J, with 11 bases between the two ends. Germline CDR1 and CDR2: MDHEN and SYDVKM. The CDR3 loop spans 12 amino acids. The CDR3 here is CASRKGLDEQYF. The DNA for the CDR3 is TGTGCCAGCAGGAAAGGACTCGACGAGCAGTACTTC.

The gene calls are TRBV4-3 and TRBJ2-4, with D unclear. The J call may be mistaken, given a closer DNA end match to TRBJ2-7. The CDR3 extends over 15 amino acids. The germline V gene encodes CDR1 LGHNA and CDR2 YSLEER. The CDR3 region has the DNA TGCGCCAGCAGCCAAGAGGAAGGGTGGTGGGGCGAGCAGTACTTC. As protein: CASSQEEGWWGEQYF.

V and J are TRBV7-2 and TRBJ2-7; D gene unclear. The CDR3 has 14 amino acids. Trimming pared 1 base from V and 2 bases from J, leaving 9 bases between. The V gene's germline CDR1 is SGHTA and CDR2 FQGNSA. CDR3 sequence reads: CASSLGQPAYEQYF. CDR3 DNA sequence: TGTGCCAGCAGCTTAGGTCAGCCCGCCTACGAGCAGTACTTC.

The chain recombines TRBV10-3 with TRBJ2-3; D is possibly TRBD2 (6 bases). The CDR3 length is 15 residues. The germline V gene has CDR1 ENHRY and CDR2 SYGVKD. V was shortened by 7 bases and J by 0 bases, with 14 bases between the two germline ends. CDR3 in DNA: TGTGCCATCACCCCGGGACTTTTCAGCACAGATACGCAGTATTTT. This translates into CAITPGLFSTDTQYF.

This chain connects TRBV6-1 to TRBJ1-4; 7 bases fit TRBD1. This CDR3 region has 17 residues. The J segment lost 0 bases and the V segment lost 5 bases, leaving 9 bases of the junction unmatched. Germline CDR1 reads MNHNS; CDR2 reads SASEGT. The CDR3 sequence: CASSTTGQTATNEKLFF. DNA for the CDR3: TGTGCCAGCAGTACCACGGGACAGACTGCAACTAATGAAAAACTGTTTTTT.

The J gene is TRBJ2-4, the V gene TRBV20-1, with D unclear. The length of the CDR3 is 16 residues. Trimming shortened V by 0 bases and J by 0 bases, and 12 bases separated the two germline ends. Germline V CDR1 and CDR2: DFQATT, SNEGSKA (reference sequence). The CDR3 here is CSARDRDAGAKNIQYF. CDR3 DNA sequence: TGCAGTGCTAGAGATCGAGACGCTGGAGCCAAAAACATTCAGTACTTC.

The sample holds many counts of this clonotype. V gene TRBV7-2 combines with J gene TRBJ2-1, with 11 positions matching TRBD2. The V gene end was trimmed by 1 base and the J gene end by 7 bases; junction bases not matched to a gene: 9. Germline V gene lookup returns CDR1 SGHTA and CDR2 FQGNSA. This CDR3 has 17 residues. CDR3 protein: CASSLVGRRLAGNEQFF. The DNA of the CDR3 is TGTGCCAGCAGCTTAGTAGGTCGCAGACTAGCGGGGAATGAGCAGTTCTTC.

This clonotype came up a few times. The rearrangement uses TRBV3-1 and TRBJ1-2; D unclear. The CDR3 runs 14 residues. Looked up from germline, CDR1 is LGHDT and CDR2 is YNNKEL (reference sequence). Trimming shortened V by 4 bases and J by 4 bases, and 13 bases separated the two germline ends. CDR3 sequence reads: CASSPGRRLYGYTF. CDR3 bases: TGTGCCAGCAGCCCCGGACGGAGACTCTATGGCTACACCTTC.